The next 18 T cell receptor beta chains were all read from a single sample in a study of PD-L1 blockade in urothelial cancer. Described time point: peripheral blood 6 weeks after treatment start. The protocol was immunoSEQ multiplex PCR, while the TCRdb copy is restricted to in-frame clones and leaves out a portion. The sample has some 110,000 clones; around 90% are singletons. Sequencing used PBMCs, obtained around atezolizumab (anti-PD-L1) treatment. All receptors come from a man between 60 and 75 years old with urothelial cancer.

The chain employs TRBV7-9 and TRBJ1-3; D is possibly TRBD1 (5 bases). The germline CDR1 and CDR2 sequences are SEHNR and FQNEAQ (reference sequence). The CDR3 runs to 14 residues. With 1 base removed from V and 6 bases from J, the gap between germline ends came to 10 bases. CDR3 in DNA: TGTGCCAGCAGCTTAGAACAGGCTGCAAACACCATATATTTT. Translating gives CASSLEQAANTIYF.

The chain couples TRBV11-2 to TRBJ2-7; the match to TRBD2 covers 7 bases. J gave up 0 bases and V 8 bases, and 10 bases lay outside the gene matches. The CDR3 is 15 residues long. CDR1 is SGHAT, CDR2 FQNNGV, per germline. Written as DNA, the CDR3 is TGTGCCAGCGGACCTGTGGGGACTATCTCCTACGAGCAGTACTTC. It yields the protein CASGPVGTISYEQYF.

This clone was counted once. CDR3 sequence: CASSEATSRTDTQYF. CDR3 nucleotides: TGCGCCAGCAGTGAGGCGACTAGCCGCACAGATACGCAGTATTTT. The V call is TRBV10-2, the J call TRBJ2-3; 7 positions agree with TRBD2. Germline CDR1 is WSHSY and CDR2 is SAAADI. V shed 2 bases and J 1 base; nucleotides not matched to a gene: 3. CDR3 length equals 15 residues.

The V gene is TRBV5-1, the J gene TRBJ2-1; 8 bases match TRBD1. Germline assignment: CDR1 SGHRS and CDR2 YFSETQ. Trimming removed 3 bases from V and 8 bases from J; junction bases left unmatched: 16. The CDR3 sequence is 17 residues long. CDR3 DNA sequence: TGCGCCAGCAGCTCCGCGGCCTTAACAGGGGGACGGCATGAGCAGTTCTTC. This translates into CASSSAALTGGRHEQFF.

In its sample, this clone was seen once. The V gene is TRBV7-9, the J gene TRBJ1-2; weak D call: TRBD1 (5 bases). Germline lookup yields CDR1 SEHNR and CDR2 FQNEAQ (reference sequence). The CDR3 is 14 residues long. V lost 1 base, J lost 4 bases, and 10 bases lay in between. The chain's CDR3 is CASSLETVPYGYTF. The DNA for the CDR3 is TGTGCCAGCAGCTTAGAGACAGTCCCCTATGGCTACACCTTC.

Worth noting for this clone: At one boundary the junction diverges from the germline segment, which might be a read error. The chain employs TRBV2 and TRBJ2-3, with 8 bases aligning to TRBD1. The CDR3 length is 14 residues. Per the germline V gene, CDR1 is SNHLY and CDR2 is FYNNEI. The CDR3 loop is CASSSGTGTYTQYF. The CDR3 region has the DNA TGTGCCAGCAGTTCCGGGACAGGCACATATACGCAGTATTTT.

The V and J genes are TRBV7-3 and TRBJ1-1, with TRBD1 as a possible D gene (6 bases). This CDR3 comprises 14 residues. Germline V CDR1 and CDR2: SGHTA, FQGTGA. Deletions cut 2 bases from V and 4 bases from J, with 11 bases between. The CDR3 here is CASSLQGRSTEAFF. The CDR3 nucleotides are TGTGCCAGCAGCTTACAGGGGCGAAGCACTGAAGCTTTCTTT.

J is TRBJ2-5 and V is TRBV25-1; D might be TRBD1 (5 bases). CDR3 length: 13 residues. V was clipped by 6 bases and J by 4 bases, with 12 bases between them. Germline V lookup: CDR1 MGHDK, CDR2 SYGVNS. The CDR3 spells CASRKDSGETQYF. The DNA for the CDR3 is TGTGCCAGCAGAAAAGACAGTGGAGAGACCCAGTACTTC.

This sequence joins TRBV28 and TRBJ2-7; perhaps TRBD1 as D (7 bases). There are 13 residues in the CDR3. V was trimmed by 7 bases and J by 3 bases, leaving 13 bases between them. Germline CDR1 is MDHEN and CDR2 is SYDVKM. As DNA, the CDR3 is TGTGCCAGCAAAGCAGGGGGGTTCTACGAGCAGTACTTC. Translation: CASKAGGFYEQYF.

V usage is TRBV7-8 and J usage is TRBJ2-7, with a tentative D call TRBD2 (6 bases). The CDR3 is 15 amino acids. V was clipped by 5 bases and J by 4 bases, with 18 bases between them. Germline V CDR1 and CDR2: SGHVS, FQNEAQ. CDR3 sequence reads: CASSRGRGLGYEQYF. CDR3 DNA sequence: TGTGCCAGCAGCCGGGGGAGAGGGTTGGGGTACGAGCAGTACTTC.

V and J are TRBV5-4 and TRBJ2-7; 7 positions match TRBD1. Unmatched junction bases numbered 8, after V lost 4 bases and J lost 1 base. Per the germline V gene, CDR1 is SGHNT and CDR2 is YYREEE (reference sequence). CDR3 length: 15 residues. The CDR3 sequence is CASSPSGQESYEQYF. For the CDR3, the DNA is TGTGCCAGCAGCCCCTCCGGACAGGAGTCCTACGAGCAGTACTTC.

This clone turned up a few times. The genes are TRBV6-5 and TRBJ1-1; D is perhaps TRBD1 (5 bases). The CDR3 runs 11 residues. Trimming took 2 bases from V and 8 from J, leaving 6 bases between them. Per the germline V gene, CDR1 is MNHEY and CDR2 is SVGAGI. CDR3: CASSYQGEAFF. Written as DNA, the CDR3 is TGTGCCAGCAGTTACCAGGGAGAAGCTTTCTTT.

The V call is TRBV5-1, the J call TRBJ2-1; TRBD2 agrees at 8 bases. Germline V CDR1 and CDR2: SGHRS, YFSETQ. This CDR3 spans 16 amino acids. V was clipped by 6 bases and J by 8 bases; unmatched bases: 16. The CDR3: CASISGAYLAGHEQFF. The CDR3 bases are TGCGCCAGCATATCGGGGGCCTACTTAGCGGGGCATGAGCAGTTCTTC.

The J gene is TRBJ1-4, the V gene TRBV5-1; TRBD1 aligns across 7 bases. This CDR3 spans 20 amino acids. Germline CDR1 SGHRS, CDR2 YFSETQ. Losses at the gene ends were 10 bases for V and 2 bases for J; bases not matched to a gene: 26. The CDR3 is CAFTSKRGRTGGATNEKLFF. DNA for the CDR3: TGCGCCTTCACTTCTAAGAGGGGGCGAACCGGCGGAGCTACTAATGAAAAACTGTTTTTT.

The chain has TRBV14 and TRBJ2-5; D unclear. Germline-derived CDR1 and CDR2 are SGHDN and FVKESK. V shed 0 bases and J shed 1 base, with 21 bases lying between them. CDR3 length equals 19 residues. CDR3 coding DNA: TGTGCCAGCAGCCAAGATAATGTCCCTCCTCACTCCCCCCAAGAGACCCAGTACTTC. This gives the protein CASSQDNVPPHSPQETQYF.

J is TRBJ2-5 and V is TRBV6-4; D uncertain. Germline V gives CDR1 MRHNA, CDR2 SNTAGT. The germline V and J ends were trimmed by 2 bases and 2 bases, with 3 bases remaining between them. This CDR3 has 12 residues. The CDR3 spells CASSDTQETQYF. The DNA of the CDR3 is TGTGCCAGCAGTGACACACAAGAGACCCAGTACTTC.

This clone has a single count. This chain links TRBV5-6 with TRBJ2-5; a possible D gene is TRBD1 (5 bases). Trimming cost V 4 bases and J 4 bases, with 11 bases left between them. CDR1 and CDR2 from the germline V gene are SGHDT and YYEEEE. The CDR3 is 13 residues long. The CDR3 DNA follows: TGTGCCAGCAGCGTCGGACACGGAGAGACCCAGTACTTC. Residues: CASSVGHGETQYF.

The J gene is TRBJ2-2, the V gene TRBV7-8, with unresolved D. The CDR3 covers 14 residues. V was shortened by 7 bases and J by 6 bases, with 15 bases between the two germline ends. Germline V gene sequence: CDR1 SGHVS, CDR2 FQNEAQ. CDR3 sequence reads: CASNEDQIAGELFF. CDR3 sequence (DNA): TGTGCCAGCAACGAGGATCAAATTGCCGGGGAGCTGTTTTTT.